The 9 T cell receptor beta chains below were found in one sample sequenced in a study of CD8 T cells in Susac syndrome. Random hexamers served to reverse transcribe about 0.45 to 1 ug RNA. TCRdb analysed the immunoSEQ multiplex PCR reads with MiXCR anew, one entry per CDR3 protein. The data hold roughly 190,000 distinct CDR3 sequences, with approximately 96% observed a single time. Material: CD4+ T cells from PBMCs. These receptors came from a human donor with Susac syndrome.

The V gene is TRBV6-2 or TRBV6-3, the J gene TRBJ2-1, with 7 bases fitting TRBD2. The CDR3 totals 16 residues. Germline V gives CDR1 MNHEY, CDR2 SVGEGT. The J segment lost 2 bases and the V segment lost 5 bases, leaving 9 bases of the junction unmatched. The CDR3 DNA is TGTGCCAGCAGTACACCGGGGGAGGGGCCCTACAATGAGCAGTTCTTC. Its protein product is CASSTPGEGPYNEQFF.

The V call is TRBV30, the J call TRBJ1-2; no definite D call. Germline V gene lookup returns CDR1 GTSNPN and CDR2 SVGIG (reference sequence). Trimming left V 0 bases short and J 3 bases short, with 11 bases between. The CDR3 is made up of 14 amino acids. Here the CDR3 reads CAWSVKGRHYGYTF. The CDR3 DNA is TGTGCCTGGAGTGTAAAAGGCCGACACTATGGCTACACCTTC.

The count of this clonotype is one. This rearrangement joins TRBV20-1 to TRBJ2-3, with 7 bases identical to TRBD2. With 0 bases clipped from V and 0 bases from J, the junction kept 3 bases outside the gene matches. The CDR3 has 15 amino acids. Germline V gene sequence: CDR1 DFQATT, CDR2 SNEGSKA (reference sequence). The CDR3 protein is CSARDPGGSTDTQYF. CDR3 in DNA: TGCAGTGCTAGAGATCCGGGGGGTAGCACAGATACGCAGTATTTT.

The count of this clonotype is one. This chain's CDR3 is CSASWAVQETQYF. The CDR3 region has the DNA TGCAGTGCTAGTTGGGCAGTACAAGAGACCCAGTACTTC. The chain couples TRBV20-1 to TRBJ2-5; D remains ambiguous. The germline V gene encodes CDR1 DFQATT and CDR2 SNEGSKA (reference sequence). The CDR3 is 13 residues long. Trimming cost V 3 bases and J 2 bases, with 10 bases left between them.

The genes are TRBV24-1 and TRBJ2-5; D is possibly TRBD2 (6 bases). Germline loops: CDR1 KGHDR, CDR2 SFDVKD. The V end lost 9 bases, the J end lost 2 bases, and 9 bases lay between the germline ends. CDR3 length equals 12 residues. The CDR3 is CATPGEQETQYF. CDR3 coding DNA: TGTGCCACCCCGGGAGAACAAGAGACCCAGTACTTC.

The rearrangement links TRBV30 to TRBJ1-1; D ambiguous. There are 14 residues in the CDR3. V dropped 4 bases and J dropped 0 bases, with 12 bases sitting between them. Germline V gene sequence: CDR1 GTSNPN, CDR2 SVGIG (reference sequence). CDR3 residues: CAWTVLGLNTEAFF. For the CDR3, the DNA is TGTGCCTGGACCGTCCTCGGCCTGAACACTGAAGCTTTCTTT.

This clonotype was found once. The chain employs TRBV7-8 and TRBJ1-6, with D possibly being TRBD1 (6 bases). Trimming removed 5 bases at V and 7 bases at J, with 15 bases between. This CDR3 region has 15 residues. CDR1 SGHVS and CDR2 FQNEAQ come from the germline V gene. The CDR3 loop reads CASSDAQGPNSPLHF. The CDR3 DNA reads TGTGCCAGCAGCGACGCACAGGGTCCCAATTCACCCCTCCACTTT.

This clonotype was found once. V usage is TRBV5-4 and J usage is TRBJ2-7; the match to TRBD1 covers 9 bases. J gave up 7 bases and V 3 bases, and 8 bases lay outside the gene matches. CDR3 length equals 14 residues. CDR1 and CDR2 from the germline V gene are SGHNT and YYREEE (reference sequence). The CDR3 DNA sequence: TGTGCCAGCAGCTCCGGGACAGGGACACAGGAGCAGTACTTC. This sequence encodes CASSSGTGTQEQYF.

The chain joins TRBV5-4 to TRBJ1-2; 7 bases align to TRBD1. The CDR3 sequence is 14 residues long. V was clipped by 3 bases and J by 5 bases; unmatched bases: 7. The V gene's germline CDR1 is SGHNT and CDR2 YYREEE (reference sequence). Here the CDR3 reads CASSSGQAGYGYTF. In nucleotides, the CDR3 is TGTGCCAGCAGCTCCGGACAGGCTGGATATGGCTACACCTTC.